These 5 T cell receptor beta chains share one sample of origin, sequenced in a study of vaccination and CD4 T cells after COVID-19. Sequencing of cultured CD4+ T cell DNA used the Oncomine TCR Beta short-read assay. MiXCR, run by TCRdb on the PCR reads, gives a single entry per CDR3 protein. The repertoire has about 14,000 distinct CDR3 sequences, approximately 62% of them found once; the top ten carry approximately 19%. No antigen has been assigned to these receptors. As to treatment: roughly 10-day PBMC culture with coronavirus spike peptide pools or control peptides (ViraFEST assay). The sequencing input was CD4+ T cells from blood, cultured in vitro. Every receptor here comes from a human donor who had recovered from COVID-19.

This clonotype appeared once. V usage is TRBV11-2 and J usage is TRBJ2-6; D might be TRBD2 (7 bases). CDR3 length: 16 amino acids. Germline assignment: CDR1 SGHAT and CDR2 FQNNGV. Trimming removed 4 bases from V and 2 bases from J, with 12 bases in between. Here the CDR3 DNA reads TGTGCCAGCAGCTCTGCGGGGGCCACTGGGGCCAACGTCCTGACTTTC. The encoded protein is CASSSAGATGANVLTF.

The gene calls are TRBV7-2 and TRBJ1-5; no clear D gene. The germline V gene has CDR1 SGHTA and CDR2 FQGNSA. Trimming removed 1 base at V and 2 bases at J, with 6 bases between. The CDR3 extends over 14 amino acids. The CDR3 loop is CASSLGVGNQPQHF. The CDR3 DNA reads TGTGCCAGCAGCTTAGGGGTGGGCAATCAGCCCCAGCATTTT.

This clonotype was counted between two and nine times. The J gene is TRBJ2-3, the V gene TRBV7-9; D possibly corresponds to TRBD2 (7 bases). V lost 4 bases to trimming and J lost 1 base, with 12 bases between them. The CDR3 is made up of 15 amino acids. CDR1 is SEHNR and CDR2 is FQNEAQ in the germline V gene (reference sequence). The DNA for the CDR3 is TGTGCCAGCAGCTCCCGGGGGGCCCGCACAGATACGCAGTATTTT. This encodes CASSSRGARTDTQYF.

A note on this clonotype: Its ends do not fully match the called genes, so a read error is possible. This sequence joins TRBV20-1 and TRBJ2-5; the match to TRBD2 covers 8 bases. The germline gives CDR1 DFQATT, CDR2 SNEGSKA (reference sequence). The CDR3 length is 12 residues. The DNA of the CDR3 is TGCTCCCGCGGGGGGAGAGGCGAGACCCGGTACTTC. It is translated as CSRGGRGETRYF.

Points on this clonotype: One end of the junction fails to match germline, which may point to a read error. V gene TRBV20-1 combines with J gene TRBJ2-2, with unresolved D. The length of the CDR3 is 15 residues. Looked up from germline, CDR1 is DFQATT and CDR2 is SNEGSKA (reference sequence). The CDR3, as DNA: TGCAGTGCTAGAAGGGCTAACCCCAACACCCGGGAGCTGTTTTTT. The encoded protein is CSARRANPNTRELFF.